What follows describes a single T cell receptor (beta chain). The antigen is undetermined. These data come from a study of T cell responses to AZD1222 COVID-19 vaccine. Study observations and caveats: White British ancestry dominated among donors, who included more females, and clonal diversity was possibly underestimated.

The CDR3 is 17 residues long. V was pared by 0 bases and J by 0 bases, with 12 bases between. Germline V CDR1 and CDR2: LGHDT, YNNKEL (reference sequence). The data were produced by immunoSEQ multiplex PCR, yet TCRdb's version contains in-frame clones alone and is incomplete. The table lists 100,000 to 150,000 clones, nearly 90% of them singletons. This TCR was recovered from an adult in good health. The source material was peripheral blood, sampled on day 0 of AZD1222 vaccination. The rearrangement uses TRBV3-1 (or the pseudogene TRBV3-2) and TRBJ1-5; TRBD1 is a possible D gene (5 bases). The CDR3, as DNA: TGTGCCAGCAGCCAAGATTGGGTGGGGCCTAGCAATCAGCCCCAGCATTTT. This sequence encodes CASSQDWVGPSNQPQHF.